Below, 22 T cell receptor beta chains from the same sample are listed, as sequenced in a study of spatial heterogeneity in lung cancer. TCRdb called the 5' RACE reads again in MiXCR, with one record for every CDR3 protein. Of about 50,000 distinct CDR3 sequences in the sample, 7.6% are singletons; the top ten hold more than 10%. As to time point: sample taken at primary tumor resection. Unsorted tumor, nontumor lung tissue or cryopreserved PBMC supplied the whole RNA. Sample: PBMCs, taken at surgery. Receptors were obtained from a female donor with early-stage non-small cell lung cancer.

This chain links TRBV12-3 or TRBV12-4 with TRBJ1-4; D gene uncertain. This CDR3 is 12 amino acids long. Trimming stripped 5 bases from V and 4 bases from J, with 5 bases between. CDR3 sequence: CASSPGNEKLFF. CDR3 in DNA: TGTGCCAGCAGTCCGGGTAATGAAAAACTGTTTTTT.

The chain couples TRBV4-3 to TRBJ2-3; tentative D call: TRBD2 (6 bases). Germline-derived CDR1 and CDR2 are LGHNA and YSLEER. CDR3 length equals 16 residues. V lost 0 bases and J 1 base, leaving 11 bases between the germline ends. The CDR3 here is CASSQDWASGTDTQYF. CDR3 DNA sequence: TGCGCCAGCAGCCAAGATTGGGCTAGCGGCACAGATACGCAGTATTTT.

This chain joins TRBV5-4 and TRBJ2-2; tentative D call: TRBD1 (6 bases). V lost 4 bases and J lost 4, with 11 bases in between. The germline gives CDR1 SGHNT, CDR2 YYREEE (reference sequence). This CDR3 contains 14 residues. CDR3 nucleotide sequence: TGTGCCAGCAGCGCACAGGGTCCCACCGGGGAGCTGTTTTTT. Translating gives CASSAQGPTGELFF. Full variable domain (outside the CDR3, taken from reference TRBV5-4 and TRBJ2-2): ETGVTQSPTHLIKTRGQQVTLRCSSQSGHNTVSWYQQALGQGPQFIFQYYREEENGRGNFPPRFSGLQFPNYSSELNVNALELDDSALYLCASSAQGPTGELFFGEGSRLTVL.

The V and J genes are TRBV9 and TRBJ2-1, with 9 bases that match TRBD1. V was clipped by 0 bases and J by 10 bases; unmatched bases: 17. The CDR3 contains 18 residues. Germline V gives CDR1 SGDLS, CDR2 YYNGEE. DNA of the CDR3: TGTGCCAGCAGCGTAGATAACCCGGGACAGGGTCAAGCGCGCGAGCAGTTCTTC. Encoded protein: CASSVDNPGQGQAREQFF.

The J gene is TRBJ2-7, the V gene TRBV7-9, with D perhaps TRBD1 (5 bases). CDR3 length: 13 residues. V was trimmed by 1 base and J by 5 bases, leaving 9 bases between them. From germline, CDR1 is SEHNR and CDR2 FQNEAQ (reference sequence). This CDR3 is CASSLGGENEQYF. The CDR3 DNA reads TGTGCCAGCAGCTTAGGGGGCGAGAACGAGCAGTACTTC.

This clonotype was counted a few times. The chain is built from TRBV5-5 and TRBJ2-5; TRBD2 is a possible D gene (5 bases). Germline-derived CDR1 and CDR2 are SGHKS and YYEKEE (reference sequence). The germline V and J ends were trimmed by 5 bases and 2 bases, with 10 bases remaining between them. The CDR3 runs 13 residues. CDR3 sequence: CASRGPGQETQYF. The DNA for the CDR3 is TGTGCCAGCAGGGGTCCGGGGCAAGAGACCCAGTACTTC.

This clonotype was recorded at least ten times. The CDR3 protein is CASSYGQTGANVLTF. CDR3 DNA: TGTGCCAGCAGTTACGGCCAGACTGGGGCCAACGTCCTGACTTTC. This rearrangement joins TRBV6-5 to TRBJ2-6; D is uncertain. Germline V gene data show CDR1 as MNHEY and CDR2 as SVGAGI. There are 15 residues in the CDR3. Trimming took 2 bases from V and 2 from J, leaving 7 bases between them.

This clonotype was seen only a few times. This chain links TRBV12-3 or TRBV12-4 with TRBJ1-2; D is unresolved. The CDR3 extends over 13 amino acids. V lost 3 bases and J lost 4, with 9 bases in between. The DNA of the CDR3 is TGTGCCAGCAGTTTCGGCAGTCTCTATGGCTACACCTTC. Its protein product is CASSFGSLYGYTF.

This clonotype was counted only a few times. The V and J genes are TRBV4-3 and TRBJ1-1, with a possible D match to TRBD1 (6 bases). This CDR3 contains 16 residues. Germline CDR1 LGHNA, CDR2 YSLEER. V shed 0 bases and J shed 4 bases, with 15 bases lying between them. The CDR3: CASSQDSTGWATEAFF. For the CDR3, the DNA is TGCGCCAGCAGCCAAGATAGCACAGGGTGGGCCACTGAAGCTTTCTTT.

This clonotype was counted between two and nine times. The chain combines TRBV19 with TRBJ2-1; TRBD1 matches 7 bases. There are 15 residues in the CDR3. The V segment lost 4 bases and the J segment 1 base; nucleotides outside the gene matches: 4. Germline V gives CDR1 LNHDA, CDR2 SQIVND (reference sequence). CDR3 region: CASSRTGPSYNEQFF. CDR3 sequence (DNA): TGTGCCAGTAGTAGGACAGGACCATCCTACAATGAGCAGTTCTTC.

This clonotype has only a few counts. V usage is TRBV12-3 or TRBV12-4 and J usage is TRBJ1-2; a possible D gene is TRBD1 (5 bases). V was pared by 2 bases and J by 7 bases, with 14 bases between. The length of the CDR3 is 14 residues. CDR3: CASSLSGAESGYTF. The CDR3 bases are TGTGCCAGCAGTTTATCCGGGGCGGAAAGTGGCTACACCTTC.

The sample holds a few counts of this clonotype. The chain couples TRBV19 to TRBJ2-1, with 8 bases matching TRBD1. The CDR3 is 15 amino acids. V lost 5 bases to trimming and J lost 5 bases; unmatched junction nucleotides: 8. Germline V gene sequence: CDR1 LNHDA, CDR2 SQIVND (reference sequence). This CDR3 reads CASSLTGGSHNEQFF. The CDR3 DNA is TGTGCCAGTAGTCTCACAGGGGGGAGCCACAATGAGCAGTTCTTC.

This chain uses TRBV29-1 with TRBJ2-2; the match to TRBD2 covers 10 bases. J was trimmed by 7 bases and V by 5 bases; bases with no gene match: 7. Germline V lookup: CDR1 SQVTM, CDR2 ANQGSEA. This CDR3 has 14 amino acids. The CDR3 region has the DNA TGCAGCGTTCCAGGGACTAGCGAGGTCGGGGAGCTGTTTTTT. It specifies CSVPGTSEVGELFF.

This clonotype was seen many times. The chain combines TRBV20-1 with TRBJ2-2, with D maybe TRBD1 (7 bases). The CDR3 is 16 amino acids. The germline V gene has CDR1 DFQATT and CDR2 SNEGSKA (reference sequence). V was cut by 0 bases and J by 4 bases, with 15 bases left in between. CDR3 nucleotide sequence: TGCAGTGCTAGAGATCCAGGAGGGGGCAGCACCGGGGAGCTGTTTTTT. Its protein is CSARDPGGGSTGELFF.

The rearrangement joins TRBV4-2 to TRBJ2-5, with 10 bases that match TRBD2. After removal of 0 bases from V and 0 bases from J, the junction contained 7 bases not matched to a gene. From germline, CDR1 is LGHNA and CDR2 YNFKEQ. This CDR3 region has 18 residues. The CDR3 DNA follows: TGTGCCAGCAGCCAAGAGTCGGGAACTAGCGGGGACCAAGAGACCCAGTACTTC. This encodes CASSQESGTSGDQETQYF.

The CDR3 DNA reads TGTGCCAGCAAACGGGACTTCCCGACAGATACGCAGTATTTT. Translated, it gives CASKRDFPTDTQYF. The rearrangement links TRBV7-2 to TRBJ2-3, with a weak D call TRBD2 (6 bases). V lost 7 bases to trimming and J lost 3 bases, with 14 bases between them. The CDR3 is 14 amino acids. In germline, CDR1 is SGHTA, CDR2 FQGNSA.

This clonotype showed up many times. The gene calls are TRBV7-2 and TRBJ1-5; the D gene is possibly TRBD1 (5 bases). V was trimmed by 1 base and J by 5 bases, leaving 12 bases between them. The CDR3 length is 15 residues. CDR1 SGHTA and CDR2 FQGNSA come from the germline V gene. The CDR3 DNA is TGTGCCAGCAGCTTAGAAGGGAGAGGGGATCAGCCCCAGCATTTT. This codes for CASSLEGRGDQPQHF.

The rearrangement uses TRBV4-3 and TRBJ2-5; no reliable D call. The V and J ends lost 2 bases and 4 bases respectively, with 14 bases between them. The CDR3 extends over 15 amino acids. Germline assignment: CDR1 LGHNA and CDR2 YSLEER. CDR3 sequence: CASSQTQFGLETQYF. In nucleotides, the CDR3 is TGCGCCAGCAGCCAAACCCAGTTCGGGTTAGAGACCCAGTACTTC.

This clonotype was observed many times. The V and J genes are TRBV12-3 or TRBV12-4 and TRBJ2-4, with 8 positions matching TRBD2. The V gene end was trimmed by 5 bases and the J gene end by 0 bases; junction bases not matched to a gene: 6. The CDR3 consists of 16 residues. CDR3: CASSRPGGLAKNIQYF. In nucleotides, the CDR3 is TGTGCCAGCAGTCGTCCGGGGGGGCTAGCCAAAAACATTCAGTACTTC.

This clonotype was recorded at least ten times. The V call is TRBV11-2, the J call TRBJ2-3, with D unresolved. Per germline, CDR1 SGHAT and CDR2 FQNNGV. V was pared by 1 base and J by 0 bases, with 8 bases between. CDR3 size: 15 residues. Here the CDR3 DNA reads TGTGCCAGCAGCTTAGGGGCCCCTAGCACAGATACGCAGTATTTT. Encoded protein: CASSLGAPSTDTQYF.

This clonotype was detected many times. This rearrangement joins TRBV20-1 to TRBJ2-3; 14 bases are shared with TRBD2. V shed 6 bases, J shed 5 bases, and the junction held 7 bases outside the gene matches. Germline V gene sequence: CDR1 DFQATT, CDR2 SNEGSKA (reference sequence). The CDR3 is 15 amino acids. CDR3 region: CSAGTSGGGGDTQYF. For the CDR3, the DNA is TGCAGTGCAGGGACTAGCGGGGGCGGTGGAGATACGCAGTATTTT.

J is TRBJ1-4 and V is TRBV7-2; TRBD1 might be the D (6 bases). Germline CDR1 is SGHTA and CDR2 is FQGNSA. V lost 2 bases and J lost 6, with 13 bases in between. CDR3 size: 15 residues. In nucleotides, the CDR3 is TGTGCCAGCAGCTTATTATCTGGGGGCTATGAAAAACTGTTTTTT. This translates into CASSLLSGGYEKLFF.